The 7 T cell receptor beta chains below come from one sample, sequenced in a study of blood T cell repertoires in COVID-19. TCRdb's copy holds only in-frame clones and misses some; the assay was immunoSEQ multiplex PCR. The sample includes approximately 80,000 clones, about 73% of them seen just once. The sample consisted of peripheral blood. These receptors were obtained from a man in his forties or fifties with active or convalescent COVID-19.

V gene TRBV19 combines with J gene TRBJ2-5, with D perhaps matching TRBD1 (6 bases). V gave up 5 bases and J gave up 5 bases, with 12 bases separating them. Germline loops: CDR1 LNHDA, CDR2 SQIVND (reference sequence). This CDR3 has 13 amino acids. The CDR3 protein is CASSSRGFETQYF. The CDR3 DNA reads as TGTGCCAGTAGTTCCAGGGGTTTCGAGACCCAGTACTTC.

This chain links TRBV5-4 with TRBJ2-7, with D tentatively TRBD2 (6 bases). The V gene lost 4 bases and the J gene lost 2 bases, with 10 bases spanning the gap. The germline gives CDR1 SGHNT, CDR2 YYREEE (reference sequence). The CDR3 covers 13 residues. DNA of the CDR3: TGTGCCAGCAGCAGGGACTCTACCTACGAGCAGTACTTC. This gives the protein CASSRDSTYEQYF.

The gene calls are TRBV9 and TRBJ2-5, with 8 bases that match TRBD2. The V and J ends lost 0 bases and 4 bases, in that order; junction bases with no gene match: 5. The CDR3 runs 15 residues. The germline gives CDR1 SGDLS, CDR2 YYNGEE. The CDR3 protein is CASSVAGGAGETQYF. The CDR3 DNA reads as TGTGCCAGCAGCGTAGCCGGGGGGGCCGGAGAGACCCAGTACTTC.

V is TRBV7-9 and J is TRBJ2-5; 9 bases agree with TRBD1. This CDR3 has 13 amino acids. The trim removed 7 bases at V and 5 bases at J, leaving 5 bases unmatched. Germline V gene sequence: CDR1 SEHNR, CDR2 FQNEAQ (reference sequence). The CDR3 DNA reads TGTGCCAGCACCGGACAGGGGAGGGAGACCCAGTACTTC. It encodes CASTGQGRETQYF.

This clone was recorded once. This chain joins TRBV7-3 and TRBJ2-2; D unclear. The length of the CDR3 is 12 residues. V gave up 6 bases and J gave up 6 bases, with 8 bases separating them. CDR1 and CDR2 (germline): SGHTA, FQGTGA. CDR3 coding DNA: TGTGCCAGCAGAAACCGCGCCGGGGAGCTGTTTTTT. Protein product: CASRNRAGELFF.

Here the CDR3 DNA reads TGTGCCAGTAGTATCAGGGGCGCGGGTGAAAAACTGTTTTTT. This codes for CASSIRGAGEKLFF. The chain couples TRBV19 to TRBJ1-4; TRBD1 might be the D (6 bases). CDR3 length: 14 residues. The ends were cut back, 3 bases at V and 7 bases at J, with 12 bases in the middle. Germline V gene data show CDR1 as LNHDA and CDR2 as SQIVND (reference sequence).

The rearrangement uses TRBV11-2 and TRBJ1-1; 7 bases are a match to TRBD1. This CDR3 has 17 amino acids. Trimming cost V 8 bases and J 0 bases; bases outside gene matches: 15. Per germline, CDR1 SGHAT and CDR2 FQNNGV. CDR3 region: CASSQTGPLSMNTEAFF. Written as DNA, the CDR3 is TGTGCCAGCTCCCAGACAGGGCCTTTGAGTATGAACACTGAAGCTTTCTTT.